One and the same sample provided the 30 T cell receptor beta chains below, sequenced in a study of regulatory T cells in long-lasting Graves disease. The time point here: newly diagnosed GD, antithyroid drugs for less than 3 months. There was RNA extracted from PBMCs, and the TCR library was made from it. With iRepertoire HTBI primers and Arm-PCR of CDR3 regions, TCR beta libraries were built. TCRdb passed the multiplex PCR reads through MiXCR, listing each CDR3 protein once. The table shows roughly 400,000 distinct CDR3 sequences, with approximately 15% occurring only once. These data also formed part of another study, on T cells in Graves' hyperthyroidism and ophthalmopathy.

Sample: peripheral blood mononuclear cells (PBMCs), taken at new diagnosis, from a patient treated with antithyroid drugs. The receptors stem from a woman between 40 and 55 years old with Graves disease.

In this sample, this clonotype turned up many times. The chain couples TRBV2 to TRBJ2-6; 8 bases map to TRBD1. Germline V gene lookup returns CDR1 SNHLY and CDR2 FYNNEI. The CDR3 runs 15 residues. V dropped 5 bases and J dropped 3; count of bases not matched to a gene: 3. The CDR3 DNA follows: TGTGCCAGCAGTCAGGGGGCGTATGGGGCCAACGTCCTGACTTTC. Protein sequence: CASSQGAYGANVLTF.

CDR3 bases: TGTGCCAGCAGCTCCCCTTCGGGACAGGTGGGCTCTGGGGCCAACGTCCTGACTTTC. It encodes CASSSPSGQVGSGANVLTF. The rearrangement links TRBV7-3 to TRBJ2-6; TRBD1 aligns across 8 bases. The CDR3 has 19 amino acids. Trimming cost V 4 bases and J 0 bases; bases outside gene matches: 11. CDR1 SGHTA and CDR2 FQGTGA come from the germline V gene.

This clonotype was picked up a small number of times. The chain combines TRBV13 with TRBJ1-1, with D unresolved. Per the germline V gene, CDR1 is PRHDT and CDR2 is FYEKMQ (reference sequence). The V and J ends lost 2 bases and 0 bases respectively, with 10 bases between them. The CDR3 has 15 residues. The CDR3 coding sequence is TGTGCCAGCAGCTTATTCTTAGGTTTGAACACTGAAGCTTTCTTT. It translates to CASSLFLGLNTEAFF.

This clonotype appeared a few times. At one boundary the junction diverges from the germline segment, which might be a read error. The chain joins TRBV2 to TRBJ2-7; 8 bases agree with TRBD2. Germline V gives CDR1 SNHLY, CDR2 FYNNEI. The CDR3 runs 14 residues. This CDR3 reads CASSEQRTSYERYF. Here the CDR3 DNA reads TGTGCCAGCAGTGAACAGCGGACTAGCTACGAGCGGTACTTC.

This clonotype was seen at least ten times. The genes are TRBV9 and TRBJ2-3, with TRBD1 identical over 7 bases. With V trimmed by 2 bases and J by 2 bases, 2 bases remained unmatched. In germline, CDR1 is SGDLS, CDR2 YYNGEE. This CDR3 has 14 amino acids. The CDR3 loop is CASSVGQHTDTQYF. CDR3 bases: TGTGCCAGCAGCGTGGGACAGCACACAGATACGCAGTATTTT.

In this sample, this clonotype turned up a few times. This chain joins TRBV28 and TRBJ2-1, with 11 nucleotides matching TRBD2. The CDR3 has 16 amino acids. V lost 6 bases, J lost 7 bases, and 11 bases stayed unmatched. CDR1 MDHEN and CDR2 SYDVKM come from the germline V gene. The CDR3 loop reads CASSITGTSGTNEQFF. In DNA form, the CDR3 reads TGTGCCAGCAGCATAACCGGGACTAGCGGCACTAATGAGCAGTTCTTC. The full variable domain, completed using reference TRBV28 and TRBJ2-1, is DVKVTQSSRYLVKRTGEKVFLECVQDMDHENMFWYRQDPGLGLRLIYFSYDVKMKEKGDIPEGYSVSREKKERFSLILESASTNQTSMYLCASSITGTSGTNEQFFGPGTRLTVL.

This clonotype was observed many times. The CDR3 spells CASSITSQETQYF. CDR3 DNA sequence: TGTGCCAGTAGTATTACGAGTCAAGAGACCCAGTACTTC. J is TRBJ2-5 and V is TRBV19; D is unresolved. The length of the CDR3 is 13 residues. The V end was cut by 3 bases, the J end by 2 bases, with 7 bases between. CDR1 is LNHDA, CDR2 SQIVND, per germline (reference sequence).

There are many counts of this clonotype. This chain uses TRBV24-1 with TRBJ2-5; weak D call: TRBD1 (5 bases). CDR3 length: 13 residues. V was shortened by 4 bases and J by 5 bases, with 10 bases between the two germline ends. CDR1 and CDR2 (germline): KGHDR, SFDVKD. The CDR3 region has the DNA TGTGCCACCAGTGAAGGGGCGCAGGAGACCCAGTACTTC. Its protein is CATSEGAQETQYF.

The CDR3 DNA reads as TGTGCCAGTAGTATATCTCAATCTGGAAACACCATATATTTT. Translation: CASSISQSGNTIYF. The rearrangement uses TRBV19 and TRBJ1-3; unclear D gene. Germline-derived CDR1 and CDR2 are LNHDA and SQIVND (reference sequence). The CDR3 totals 14 residues. Trimming cost V 2 bases and J 1 base, with 6 bases left between them.

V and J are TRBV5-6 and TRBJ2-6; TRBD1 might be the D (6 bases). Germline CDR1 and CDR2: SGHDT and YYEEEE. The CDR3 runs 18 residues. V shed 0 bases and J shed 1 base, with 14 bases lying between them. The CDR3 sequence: CASSLGQGWFSGANVLTF. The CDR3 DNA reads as TGTGCCAGCAGCTTGGGTCAGGGGTGGTTTTCTGGGGCCAACGTCCTGACTTTC. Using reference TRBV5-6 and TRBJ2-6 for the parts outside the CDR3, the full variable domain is DAGVTQSPTHLIKTRGQQVTLRCSPKSGHDTVSWYQQALGQGPQFIFQYYEEEERQRGNFPDRFSGHQFPNYSSELNVNALLLGDSALYLCASSLGQGWFSGANVLTFGAGSRLTVL.

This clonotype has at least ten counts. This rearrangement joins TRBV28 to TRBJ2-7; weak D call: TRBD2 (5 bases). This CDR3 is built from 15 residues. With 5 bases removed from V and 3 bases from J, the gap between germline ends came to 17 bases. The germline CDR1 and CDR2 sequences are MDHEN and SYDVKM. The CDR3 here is CASSSLAMGDYEQYF. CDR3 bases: TGTGCCAGCAGTAGCCTAGCCATGGGAGACTACGAGCAGTACTTC.

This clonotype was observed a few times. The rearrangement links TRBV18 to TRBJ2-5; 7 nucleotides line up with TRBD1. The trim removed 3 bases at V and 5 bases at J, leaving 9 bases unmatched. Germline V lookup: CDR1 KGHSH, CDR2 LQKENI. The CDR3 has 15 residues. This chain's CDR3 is CASSPLDRSAETQYF. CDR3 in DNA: TGTGCCAGCTCACCGCTGGACAGGTCGGCTGAGACCCAGTACTTC.

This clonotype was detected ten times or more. CDR3 nucleotides: TGCAGTGCTAGCGCTATCTCCGACAGGGCAGAAGAGACCCAGTACTTC. Protein: CSASAISDRAEETQYF. The chain couples TRBV20-1 to TRBJ2-5, with TRBD1 matching over 7 bases. The trim removed 3 bases at V and 3 bases at J, leaving 13 bases unmatched. CDR1 and CDR2 (germline): DFQATT, SNEGSKA (reference sequence). The CDR3 runs to 16 residues.

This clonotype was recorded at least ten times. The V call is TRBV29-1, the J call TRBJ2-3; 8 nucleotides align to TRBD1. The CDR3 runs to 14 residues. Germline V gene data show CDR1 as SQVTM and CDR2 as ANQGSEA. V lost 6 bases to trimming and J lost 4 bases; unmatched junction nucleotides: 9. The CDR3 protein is CSVAPAQGADTQYF. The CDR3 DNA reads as TGCAGCGTGGCCCCCGCACAGGGGGCAGATACGCAGTATTTT.

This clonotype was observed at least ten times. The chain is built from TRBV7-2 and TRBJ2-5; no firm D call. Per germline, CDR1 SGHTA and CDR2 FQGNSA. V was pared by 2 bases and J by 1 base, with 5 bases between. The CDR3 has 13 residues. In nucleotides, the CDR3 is TGTGCCAGCAGCTTAAGAGTCCAAGAGACCCAGTACTTC. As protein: CASSLRVQETQYF. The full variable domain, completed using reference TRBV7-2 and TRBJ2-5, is GAGVSQSPSNKVTEKGKDVELRCDPISGHTALYWYRQSLGQGLEFLIYFQGNSAPDKSGLPSDRFSAERTGGSVSTLTIQRTQQEDSAVYLCASSLRVQETQYFGPGTRLLVL.

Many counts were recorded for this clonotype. The CDR3 sequence is CASSLTWAGPSSYNEQFF. In DNA form, the CDR3 reads TGTGCCAGCAGCTTAACTTGGGCAGGACCTAGCTCCTACAATGAGCAGTTCTTC. V is TRBV7-3 and J is TRBJ2-1; D gene ambiguous. Trimming stripped 0 bases from V and 0 bases from J, with 15 bases between. The CDR3 has 18 amino acids. CDR1 and CDR2 (germline): SGHTA, FQGTGA.

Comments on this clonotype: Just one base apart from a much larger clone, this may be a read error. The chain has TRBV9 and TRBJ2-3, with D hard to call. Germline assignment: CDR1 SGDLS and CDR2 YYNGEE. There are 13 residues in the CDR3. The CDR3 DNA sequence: TGTGCCAGCGGCGTTGGAAAAGCAGATACGCAGTATTTT. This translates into CASGVGKADTQYF.

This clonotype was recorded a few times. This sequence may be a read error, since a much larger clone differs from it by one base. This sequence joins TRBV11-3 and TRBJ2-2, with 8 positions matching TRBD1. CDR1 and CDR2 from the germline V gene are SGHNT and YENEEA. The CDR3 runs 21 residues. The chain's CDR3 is CASSFTLIPGQETQNTGELVF. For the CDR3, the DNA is TGTGCCAGCAGCTTTACCCTTATACCGGGACAGGAGACCCAAAACACCGGGGAGCTGGTTTTT.

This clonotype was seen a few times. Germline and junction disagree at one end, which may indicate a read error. DNA of the CDR3: TGCGTCAGCAGCAAAGGACAGGGTGGGAACACTGAAGCTTTCTTT. Protein: CVSSKGQGGNTEAFF. The chain recombines TRBV5-1 with TRBJ1-1, with 8 nucleotides matching TRBD1. The CDR3 extends over 15 amino acids. Germline-derived CDR1 and CDR2 are SGHRS and YFSETQ.

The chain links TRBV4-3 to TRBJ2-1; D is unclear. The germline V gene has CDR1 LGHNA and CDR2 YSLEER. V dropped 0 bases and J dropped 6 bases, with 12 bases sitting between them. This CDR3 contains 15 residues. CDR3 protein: CASSQEARLFNEQFF. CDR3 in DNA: TGCGCCAGCAGCCAAGAGGCGAGACTTTTCAATGAGCAGTTCTTC.

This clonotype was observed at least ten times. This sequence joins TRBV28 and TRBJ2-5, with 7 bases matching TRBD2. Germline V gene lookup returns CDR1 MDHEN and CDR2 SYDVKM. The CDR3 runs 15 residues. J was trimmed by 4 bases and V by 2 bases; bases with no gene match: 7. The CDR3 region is CASSLGGRAGETQYF. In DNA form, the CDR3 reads TGTGCCAGCAGTTTAGGTGGGAGGGCCGGAGAGACCCAGTACTTC.

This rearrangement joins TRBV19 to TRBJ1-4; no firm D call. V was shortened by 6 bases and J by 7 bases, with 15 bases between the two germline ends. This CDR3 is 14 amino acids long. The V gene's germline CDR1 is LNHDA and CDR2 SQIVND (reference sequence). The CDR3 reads CASSLGIFGEKLFF. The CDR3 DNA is TGTGCCAGTAGCCTAGGGATTTTTGGTGAAAAACTGTTTTTT.

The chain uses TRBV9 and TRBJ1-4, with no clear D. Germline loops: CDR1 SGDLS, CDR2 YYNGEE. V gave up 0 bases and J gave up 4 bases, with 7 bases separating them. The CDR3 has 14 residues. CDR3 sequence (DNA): TGTGCCAGCAGCGTAGAGGCGATTAATGAAAAACTGTTTTTT. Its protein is CASSVEAINEKLFF. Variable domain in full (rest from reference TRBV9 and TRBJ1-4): DSGVTQTPKHLITATGQRVTLRCSPRSGDLSVYWYQQSLDQGLQFLIQYYNGEERAKGNILERFSAQQFPDLHSELNLSSLELGDSALYFCASSVEAINEKLFFGSGTQLSVL.

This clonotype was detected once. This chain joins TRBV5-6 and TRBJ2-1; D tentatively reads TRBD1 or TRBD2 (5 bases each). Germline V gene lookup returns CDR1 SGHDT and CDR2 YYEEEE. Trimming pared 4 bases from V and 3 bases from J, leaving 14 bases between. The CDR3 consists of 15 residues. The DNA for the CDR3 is TGTGCCAGCAGCCCGAGGGGCTCCCACTACAATGAGCAGTTCTTC. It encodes CASSPRGSHYNEQFF.

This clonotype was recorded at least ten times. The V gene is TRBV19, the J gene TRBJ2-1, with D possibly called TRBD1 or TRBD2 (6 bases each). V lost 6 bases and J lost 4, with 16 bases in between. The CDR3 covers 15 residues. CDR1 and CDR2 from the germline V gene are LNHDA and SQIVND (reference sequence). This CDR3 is CASRPRGGIYNEQFF. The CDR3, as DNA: TGTGCCAGTAGACCCAGAGGGGGGATATACAATGAGCAGTTCTTC.

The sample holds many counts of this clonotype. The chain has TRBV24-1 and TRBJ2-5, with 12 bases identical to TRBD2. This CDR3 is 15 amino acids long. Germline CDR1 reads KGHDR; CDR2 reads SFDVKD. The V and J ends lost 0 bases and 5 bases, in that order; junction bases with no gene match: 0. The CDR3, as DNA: TGTGCCACCAGTGATTTGGGGACTAGCGGGGAGACCCAGTACTTC. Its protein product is CATSDLGTSGETQYF.

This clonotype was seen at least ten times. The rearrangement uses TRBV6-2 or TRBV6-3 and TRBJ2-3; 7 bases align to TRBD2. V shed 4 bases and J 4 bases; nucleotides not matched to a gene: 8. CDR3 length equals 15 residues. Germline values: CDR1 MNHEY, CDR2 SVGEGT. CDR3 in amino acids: CASSFLGGPADTQYF. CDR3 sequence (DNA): TGTGCCAGCAGTTTTTTGGGAGGGCCGGCAGATACGCAGTATTTT.

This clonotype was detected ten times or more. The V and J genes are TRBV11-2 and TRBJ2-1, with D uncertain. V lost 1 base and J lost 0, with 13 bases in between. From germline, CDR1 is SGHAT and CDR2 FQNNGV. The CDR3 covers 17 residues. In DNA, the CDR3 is TGTGCCAGCAGCTTAGGAGGTAGCTGGAGCTCCTACAATGAGCAGTTCTTC. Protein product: CASSLGGSWSSYNEQFF.

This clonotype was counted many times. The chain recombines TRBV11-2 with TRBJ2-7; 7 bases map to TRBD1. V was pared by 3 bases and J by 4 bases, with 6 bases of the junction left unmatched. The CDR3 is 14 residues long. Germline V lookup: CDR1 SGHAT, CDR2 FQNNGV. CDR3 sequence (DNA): TGTGCCAGCAGCTTTAAGGGGGCTTTATACGAGCAGTACTTC. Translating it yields CASSFKGALYEQYF.

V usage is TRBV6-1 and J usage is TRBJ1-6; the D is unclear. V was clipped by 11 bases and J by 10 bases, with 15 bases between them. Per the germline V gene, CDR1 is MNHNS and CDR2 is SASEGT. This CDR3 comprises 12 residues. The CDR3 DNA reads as TGTGCCGGTGGGGAGGAGGGATCACCCCTCCACTTT. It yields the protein CAGGEEGSPLHF.